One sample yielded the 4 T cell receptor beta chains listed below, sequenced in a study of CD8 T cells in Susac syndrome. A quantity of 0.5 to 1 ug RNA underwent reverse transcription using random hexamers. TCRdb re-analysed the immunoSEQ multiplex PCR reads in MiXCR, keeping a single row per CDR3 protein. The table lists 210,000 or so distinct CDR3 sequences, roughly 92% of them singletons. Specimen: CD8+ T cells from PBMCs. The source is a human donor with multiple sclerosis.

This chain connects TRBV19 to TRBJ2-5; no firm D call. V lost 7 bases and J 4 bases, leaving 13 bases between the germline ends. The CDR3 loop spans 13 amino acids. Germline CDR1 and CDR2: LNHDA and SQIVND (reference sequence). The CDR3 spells CASTDGVGETQYF. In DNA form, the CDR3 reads TGTGCCAGTACTGACGGAGTCGGAGAGACCCAGTACTTC.

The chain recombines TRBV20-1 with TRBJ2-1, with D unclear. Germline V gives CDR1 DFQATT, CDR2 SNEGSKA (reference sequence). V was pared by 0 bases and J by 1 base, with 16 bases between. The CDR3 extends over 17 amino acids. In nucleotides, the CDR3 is TGCAGTGCTAGAGATCCTCTAGTCGGCTTGTCCTACAATGAGCAGTTCTTC. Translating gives CSARDPLVGLSYNEQFF.

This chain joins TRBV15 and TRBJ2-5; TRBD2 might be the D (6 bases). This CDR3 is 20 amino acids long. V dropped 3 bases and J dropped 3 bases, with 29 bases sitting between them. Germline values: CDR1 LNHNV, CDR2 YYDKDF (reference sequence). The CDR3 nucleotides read TGTGCCACCAGCAGGACTATATCCCCCGATAACGAACTAGCCGAAGAGACCCAGTACTTC. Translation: CATSRTISPDNELAEETQYF.

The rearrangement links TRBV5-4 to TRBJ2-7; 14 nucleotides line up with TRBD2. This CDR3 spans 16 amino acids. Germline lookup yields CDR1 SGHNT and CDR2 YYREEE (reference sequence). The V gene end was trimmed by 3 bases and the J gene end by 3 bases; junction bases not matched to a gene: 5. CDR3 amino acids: CASSSGLAGALYEQYF. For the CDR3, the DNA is TGTGCCAGCAGCTCGGGACTAGCGGGAGCCCTCTACGAGCAGTACTTC. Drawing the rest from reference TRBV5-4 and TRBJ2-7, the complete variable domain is ETGVTQSPTHLIKTRGQQVTLRCSSQSGHNTVSWYQQALGQGPQFIFQYYREEENGRGNFPPRFSGLQFPNYSSELNVNALELDDSALYLCASSSGLAGALYEQYFGPGTRLTVT.